This T cell receptor beta chain was identified in a study of blood T cell repertoires in COVID-19. V was shortened by 7 bases and J by 5 bases, with 18 bases between the two germline ends. Per the germline V gene, CDR1 is SQVTM and CDR2 is ANQGSEA. This CDR3 is 13 amino acids long. Method: immunoSEQ multiplex PCR; TCRdb's copy keeps in-frame clones and lacks some. Of about 290,000 clones listed, around 90% are singletons. This clone was detected only once. Grouping used clinical history reported by participants in a survey and questionnaire. The clonotype was recovered from a woman between 40 and 55 years old who had recovered from COVID-19. V gene TRBV29-1 combines with J gene TRBJ2-7; no definite D call. Source material: PBMCs or T cells enriched from blood (not recorded which). The CDR3 reads CSANDVEVHEQYF. The CDR3 DNA follows: TGCAGCGCAAACGATGTTGAGGTACACGAGCAGTACTTC.